Listed below are T cell receptor beta chains from one sample, sequenced in a study of identical twins. Via MiXCR, TCRdb re-called the 5' RACE reads, giving one row per CDR3 protein. The sample includes about 450,000 distinct CDR3 sequences, under 20% of them seen just once. Sequenced input: naive T cells sorted from blood. The source of these receptors is a man in his forties or fifties in good health. Each CDR3 is given with its conserved first and last residue. A D gene is named only where the DNA matches it firmly. Clone sizes are given selectively: once, few, many, or a class where the clone is expanded.

>TRBV29-1|TRBD1|many|TRBJ1-1
CSVEQGVTEAFF
TGCAGCGTTGAGCAGGGGGTCACTGAAGCTTTCTTT
>TRBV15|NA|many|TRBJ2-1
CATTSGASSYNEQFF
TGTGCCACCACCTCCGGGGCGAGCTCCTACAATGAGCAGTTCTTC
>TRBV12-3/TRBV12-4|NA|few|TRBJ1-1
CASSWENTEAFF
TGTGCCAGCAGCTGGGAGAACACTGAAGCTTTCTTT
>TRBV20-1|NA|many|TRBJ2-7
CSASDLLSSYEQYF
TGCAGTGCTAGCGACCTTTTATCCTCCTACGAGCAGTACTTC
>TRBV18|NA|few|TRBJ2-3
CASSAYRETDTQYF
TGTGCCAGCTCAGCTTACAGGGAAACAGATACGCAGTATTTT
>TRBV7-9|NA|NA|TRBJ2-7
CASSLVTSDLYEQYF
TGTGCCAGCAGCTTAGTAACATCTGATCTTTACGAGCAGTACTTC
>TRBV11-2|TRBD2|many|TRBJ2-2
CASSLELAGTGELFF
TGTGCCAGCAGCTTAGAGCTAGCGGGTACCGGGGAGCTGTTTTTT
>TRBV20-1|TRBD1|NA|TRBJ2-2
CSATGTGGGNTGELFF
TGCAGTGCAACCGGGACAGGGGGAGGCAACACCGGGGAGCTGTTTTTT
>TRBV9|TRBD1|few|TRBJ2-7
CASKGQGYEQYF
TGTGCCAGCAAGGGACAGGGCTACGAGCAGTACTTC
>TRBV29-1|TRBD1|many|TRBJ2-3
CSTSGTGGRGTQYF
TGCAGCACCTCCGGGACAGGGGGCAGAGGTACGCAGTATTTT
>TRBV6-5|NA|NA|TRBJ1-2
CASSYSRRAGAYGYTF
TGTGCCAGCAGTTACTCGAGAAGAGCAGGGGCCTATGGCTACACCTTC
>TRBV18|NA|NA|TRBJ1-5
CASSPLFGVNQPQHF
TGTGCCAGCTCACCACTTTTCGGGGTAAATCAGCCCCAGCATTTT
>TRBV2|TRBD2|few|TRBJ2-1
CASSETSGPYNEQFF
TGTGCCAGCAGTGAGACTAGCGGGCCTTACAATGAGCAGTTCTTC
>TRBV29-1|NA|NA|TRBJ2-7
CSVEIWGATYEQYF
TGCAGCGTTGAAATTTGGGGGGCGACCTACGAGCAGTACTTC
>TRBV28|NA|once|TRBJ2-2
CASRGAELGTGELFF
TGTGCCAGCAGGGGAGCGGAGCTGGGGACCGGGGAGCTGTTTTTT
>TRBV20-1|TRBD2|NA|TRBJ2-3
CSVAGTSGGTIDTQYF
TGCAGCGTCGCCGGGACTAGCGGGGGGACCATAGATACGCAGTATTTT
>TRBV20-1|NA|few|TRBJ1-5
CSASLGANRNQPQHF
TGCAGTGCTAGTCTAGGGGCCAACCGCAATCAGCCCCAGCATTTT
>TRBV5-1|TRBD1|NA|TRBJ2-2
CATKQGTGELFF
TGCGCCACCAAACAGGGGACCGGGGAGCTGTTTTTT
>TRBV10-3|NA|NA|TRBJ2-3
CAIRGSTDTQYF
TGTGCCATCAGAGGCAGCACAGATACGCAGTATTTT
>TRBV25-1|NA|NA|TRBJ2-1
CASSRGRGQFDEQFF
TGTGCCAGCAGTAGGGGGAGGGGGCAATTCGATGAGCAGTTCTTC
>TRBV5-1|NA|NA|TRBJ2-2
CASSLAVPRGPGELFF
TGCGCCAGCAGCTTGGCCGTCCCCAGGGGTCCCGGGGAGCTGTTTTTT
>TRBV3-1|NA|few|TRBJ2-2
CASSQVRVGGELFF
TGTGCCAGCAGCCAAGTAAGGGTCGGCGGGGAGCTGTTTTTT
>TRBV11-2|NA|many|TRBJ2-1
CASSLEASEQFF
TGTGCCAGCAGCTTAGAGGCGAGTGAGCAGTTCTTC
>TRBV3-1|TRBD2|NA|TRBJ2-1
CASSQGTSGGRHYNEQFF
TGTGCCAGCAGCCAAGGGACTAGCGGGGGAAGACACTACAATGAGCAGTTCTTC
>TRBV20-1|TRBD1|few|TRBJ2-7
CSATTDRVSYEQYF
TGCAGTGCTACAACCGACAGGGTCTCCTACGAGCAGTACTTC
>TRBV9|NA|few|TRBJ1-2
CASSVEGGVGYGYTF
TGTGCCAGCAGCGTAGAGGGGGGCGTTGGCTATGGCTACACCTTC
>TRBV9|NA|NA|TRBJ2-3
CASSSTIWVDGSDTQYF
TGTGCCAGCAGCTCAACAATTTGGGTCGATGGCTCAGATACGCAGTATTTT
>TRBV4-2|NA|many|TRBJ2-1
CASSQSAGTYNEQFF
TGTGCCAGCAGCCAATCAGCGGGCACGTACAATGAGCAGTTCTTC
>TRBV20-1|TRBD1|few|TRBJ2-1
CSARPHPPDRGDLYNEQFF
TGCAGTGCTAGACCCCATCCCCCGGACAGGGGGGATCTCTACAATGAGCAGTTCTTC
>TRBV29-1|NA|few|TRBJ2-1
CSARAEAYNEQFF
TGCAGCGCCAGGGCCGAGGCCTACAATGAGCAGTTCTTC
>TRBV7-8|NA|many|TRBJ2-7
CASSFQDWLEQYF
TGTGCCAGCAGCTTTCAAGACTGGCTCGAGCAGTACTTC
>TRBV20-1|NA|many|TRBJ2-5
CSARDHVREYQETQYF
TGCAGTGCTAGAGATCACGTGAGAGAGTACCAAGAGACCCAGTACTTC
>TRBV20-1|NA|few|TRBJ1-1
CSGPGSSRRSSEAFF
TGCAGTGGCCCAGGGTCAAGCCGGAGGTCCTCTGAAGCTTTCTTT
>TRBV20-1|NA|many|TRBJ2-2
CSASIKNTGELFF
TGCAGTGCTAGTATCAAGAACACCGGGGAGCTGTTTTTT
>TRBV4-3|NA|NA|TRBJ1-5
CASSQEVGQPQHF
TGCGCCAGCAGCCAAGAAGTGGGACAGCCCCAGCATTTT
>TRBV12-3/TRBV12-4|TRBD1|many|TRBJ2-2
CATSEGTGYIGELFF
TGTGCCACCTCGGAAGGGACAGGGTATATCGGGGAGCTGTTTTTT
>TRBV29-1|TRBD2|few|TRBJ2-1
CSVGRAGGVNEQFF
TGCAGCGTTGGTCGGGCGGGAGGGGTCAATGAGCAGTTCTTC
>TRBV20-1|TRBD1|many|TRBJ2-7
CSARARDRVREQYF
TGCAGTGCTAGGGCCCGGGACAGGGTTCGCGAGCAGTACTTC
>TRBV28|TRBD2|NA|TRBJ2-1
CASRSGLAGGNEQFF
TGTGCCAGCAGGTCAGGACTAGCGGGGGGGAATGAGCAGTTCTTC
>TRBV6-2/TRBV6-3|NA|NA|TRBJ2-1
CASSYLSGSYNEQFF
TGTGCCAGCAGTTATTTGTCGGGTTCCTACAATGAGCAGTTCTTC
>TRBV6-2/TRBV6-3|NA|few|TRBJ2-7
CASSDGGGTAHYYEQYF
TGTGCCAGCAGTGACGGAGGAGGGACAGCCCATTATTACGAGCAGTACTTC
>TRBV29-1|TRBD2|NA|TRBJ2-5
CSVAGYQETQYF
TGCAGCGTAGCGGGGTACCAAGAGACCCAGTACTTC
>TRBV9|TRBD2|NA|TRBJ2-5
CASSASGTSGETQYF
TGTGCCAGCAGCGCCTCCGGGACTAGCGGAGAGACCCAGTACTTC
>TRBV29-1|NA|few|TRBJ1-2
CSVPFDRPQGYTF
TGCAGCGTCCCTTTCGACAGACCGCAGGGCTACACCTTC
>TRBV5-1|NA|many|TRBJ2-1
CASIRGGALYNEQFF
TGCGCCAGCATCAGAGGGGGAGCGCTCTACAATGAGCAGTTCTTC
>TRBV28|TRBD1|few|TRBJ2-1
CASSWTPGTVYNEQFF
TGTGCCAGCAGTTGGACCCCCGGGACAGTATACAATGAGCAGTTCTTC